The 2 T cell receptor beta chains below come from one sample, sequenced in a study of immune characterization of retroperitoneal liposarcoma. Using its own MiXCR run on the PCR reads, TCRdb lists one record per CDR3 protein. This table has about 7,600 distinct CDR3 sequences, about 46% appearing once. Sequencing was performed on tumor tissue. Source of these receptors: a male donor with retroperitoneal liposarcoma.

By share of the sample, this clonotype is medium-sized. This rearrangement joins TRBV6-1 to TRBJ2-1, with 10 bases lining up with TRBD1. This CDR3 comprises 15 residues. Germline trimming cut 4 bases from V and 13 bases from J; bases unmatched to any gene: 13. Germline lookup yields CDR1 MNHNS and CDR2 SASEGT. CDR3 bases: TGTGCCAGCAGTGCCTGGACAGGGGGTGCGGAGACCCAGTTCTTC. Translated: CASSAWTGGAETQFF.

The rearrangement links TRBV28 to TRBJ2-7; 7 nucleotides align to TRBD1. The germline V gene encodes CDR1 MDHEN and CDR2 SYDVKM. The V gene end was trimmed by 6 bases and the J gene end by 2 bases; junction bases not matched to a gene: 7. The CDR3 loop spans 14 amino acids. The CDR3 sequence is CASRGGVPPYEQYF. The CDR3 bases are TGTGCCAGCAGAGGGGGCGTGCCTCCCTACGAGCAGTACTTC.